This T cell receptor beta chain comes out of a study of T cell repertoires in cytomegalovirus infection. Study-level background: Carrying CMV and the relevant HLA type showed in public TCR beta signatures. Study outcomes and limitations: HLA-C-restricted CMV-specific TCR beta clonotypes were dominant in the ex vivo response. Summed frequency of public TCR beta families distinguished CMV carriers with the relevant HLA.

Many counts were recorded for this clonotype. The antigen is not known. MiXCR, run by TCRdb on the reads, gives a single entry per CDR3 protein. The sample includes almost 300,000 distinct CDR3 sequences, about 9.1% seen only once; the top ten take approximately 2.3%. Germline V lookup: CDR1 SGHTA, CDR2 FQGNSA. The J segment lost 1 base and the V segment lost 5 bases, leaving 3 bases of the junction unmatched. The CDR3 runs to 15 residues. The sequenced sample consisted of PBMCs. The chain employs TRBV7-2 and TRBJ1-4; 8 bases map to TRBD1. The sequence was obtained from a human donor in good health (CMV status not recorded). Some clones in this sample may be carry-over from other donors' samples. This chain's CDR3 is CASSPGTGTNEKLFF. The CDR3 nucleotides read TGTGCCAGCAGCCCCGGGACAGGAACTAATGAAAAACTGTTTTTT.